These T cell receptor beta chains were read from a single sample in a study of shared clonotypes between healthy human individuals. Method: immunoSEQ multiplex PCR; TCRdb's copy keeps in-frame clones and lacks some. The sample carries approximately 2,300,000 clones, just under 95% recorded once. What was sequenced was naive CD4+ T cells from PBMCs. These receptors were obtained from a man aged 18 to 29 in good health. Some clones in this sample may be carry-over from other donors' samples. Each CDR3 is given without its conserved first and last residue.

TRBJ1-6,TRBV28,ASSLPGSPLH
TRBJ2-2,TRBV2,ASSVFDTTGELF
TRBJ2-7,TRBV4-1,ASSRMIAGFTYEQY
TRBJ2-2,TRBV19,ASSTYLPGQGRDGELF
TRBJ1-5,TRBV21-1,ASSRRGRGNQPQH
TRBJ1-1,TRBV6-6,ASSYPKGTEAF
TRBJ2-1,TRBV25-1,ASSGTGSSNEQF
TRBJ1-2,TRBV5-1,ASSFGREQPLGGYT
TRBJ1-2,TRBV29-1,SVHGGYGYT
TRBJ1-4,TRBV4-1,ASSPVATNEKLF
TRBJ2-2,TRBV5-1,ASQAEGWTGELF
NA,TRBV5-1,ASSLTSGRNLYEQY
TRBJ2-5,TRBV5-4,ASSYTGGSQETQY
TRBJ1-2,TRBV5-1,ASSFEGVGYGYT
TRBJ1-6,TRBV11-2,ASSLVRGTANSPLH
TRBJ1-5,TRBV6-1,ASSRSDRDQPQH
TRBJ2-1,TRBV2,ASSPGGLGSNEQF
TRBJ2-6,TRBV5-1,ASSSGDGANVLT
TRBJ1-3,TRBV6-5,ASRLNRAGNTIY
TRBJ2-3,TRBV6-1,ASSAGLPSTDTQY
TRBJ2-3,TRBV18,ASSPEREDTQY
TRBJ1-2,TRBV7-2,ASLSLWTAGYGYT
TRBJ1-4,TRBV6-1,ASSSIGQGFEKLF
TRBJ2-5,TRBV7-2,ASSLEFGTETQY
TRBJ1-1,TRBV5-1,ASSPTGTMNTEAF
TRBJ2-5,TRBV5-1,ASSLSRGQGKETQY